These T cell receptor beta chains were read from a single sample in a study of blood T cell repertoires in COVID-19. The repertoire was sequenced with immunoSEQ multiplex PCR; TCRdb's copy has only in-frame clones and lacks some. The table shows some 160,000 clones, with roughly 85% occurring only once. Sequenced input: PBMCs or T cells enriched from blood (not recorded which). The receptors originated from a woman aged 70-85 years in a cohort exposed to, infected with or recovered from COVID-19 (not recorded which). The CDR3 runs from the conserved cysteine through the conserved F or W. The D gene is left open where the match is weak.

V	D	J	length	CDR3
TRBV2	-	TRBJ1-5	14	CASTRSPGNQPQHF
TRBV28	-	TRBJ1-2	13	CASRSTVDYGYTF
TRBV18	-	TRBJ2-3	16	CASSPPGQLPGDTQYF
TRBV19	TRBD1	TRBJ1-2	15	CASSPRSGDRGLLTF
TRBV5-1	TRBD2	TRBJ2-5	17	CASSLAGVSGRSETQYF
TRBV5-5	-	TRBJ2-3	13	CASRAGLADTQYF
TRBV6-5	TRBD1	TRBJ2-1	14	CASSTGTAINEQFF
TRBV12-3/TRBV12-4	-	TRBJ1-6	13	CASSYSNNSPLHF
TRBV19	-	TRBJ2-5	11	CASSMAGPQYF
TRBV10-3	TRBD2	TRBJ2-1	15	CAISEGLAGVNEQFF
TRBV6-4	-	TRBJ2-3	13	CASSVGPDRTQYF
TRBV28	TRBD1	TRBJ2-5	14	CASSPGGLQETQYF
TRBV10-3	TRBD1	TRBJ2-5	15	CAIRGQGGARETQYF
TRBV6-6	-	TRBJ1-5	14	CASSYDISNQPQHF
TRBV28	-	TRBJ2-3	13	CASISGHTDTQYF
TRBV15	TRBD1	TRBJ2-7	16	CATSRGTGTGEYEQYF
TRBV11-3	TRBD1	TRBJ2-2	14	CASRDRDYTGELFF
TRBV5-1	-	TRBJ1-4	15	CASSFLQGSNEKLFF
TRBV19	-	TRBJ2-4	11	CASSISHIQYF
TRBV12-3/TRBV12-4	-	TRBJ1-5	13	CASSLSRWQPQHF
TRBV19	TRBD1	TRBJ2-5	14	CASSIRQGGGTQYF
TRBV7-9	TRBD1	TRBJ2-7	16	CASSTLGQGATYEQYF
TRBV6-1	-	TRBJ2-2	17	CASSGRGPFGDTGELFF
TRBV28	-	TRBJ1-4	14	CASGIQGVNEKLFF
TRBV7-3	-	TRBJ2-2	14	CASSLRGGPGELFF
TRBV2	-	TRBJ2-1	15	CASSEAAGSYNEQFF
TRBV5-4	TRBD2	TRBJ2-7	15	CASSLGLATTYEQYF
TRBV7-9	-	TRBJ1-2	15	CASSPPTAPNYGYTF
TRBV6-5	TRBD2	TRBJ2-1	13	CASRAAGGNEQFF
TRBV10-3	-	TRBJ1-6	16	CAISGTGPILNSPLHF
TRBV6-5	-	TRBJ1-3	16	CASSYSMVSSGNTIYF
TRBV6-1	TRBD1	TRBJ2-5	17	CASSEVAGGLSQETQYF
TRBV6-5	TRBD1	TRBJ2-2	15	CASSRGQGAAGELFF
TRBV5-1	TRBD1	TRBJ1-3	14	CASRGDSSGNTIYF
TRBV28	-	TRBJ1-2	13	CASRPDLGGGYTF
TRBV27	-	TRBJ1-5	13	CASSLSGNQPQHF
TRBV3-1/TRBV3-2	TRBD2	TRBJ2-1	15	CASSLQLAAYNEQFF
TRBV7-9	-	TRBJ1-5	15	CASSSSGSTEGPQHF
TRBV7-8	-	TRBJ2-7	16	CASSLLTSGTTYEQYF
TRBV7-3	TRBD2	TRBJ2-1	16	CASTPSGGRSYNEQFF
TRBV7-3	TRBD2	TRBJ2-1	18	CASSLSGVGLGGYNEQFF
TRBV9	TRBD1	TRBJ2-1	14	CASSYPTGAGEQFF
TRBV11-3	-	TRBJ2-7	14	CASSPEIAVDEQYF
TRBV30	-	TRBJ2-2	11	CAWMSTGELFF
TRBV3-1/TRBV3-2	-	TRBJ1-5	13	CASSQGPRGPQHF
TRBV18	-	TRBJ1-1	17	CASSPRVARAPNTEAFF
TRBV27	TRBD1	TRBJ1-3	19	CASSLDRGQLPSSGNTIYF
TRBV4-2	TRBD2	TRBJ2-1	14	CASSPGTSGSEQFF
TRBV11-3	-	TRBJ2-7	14	CASSLTTGHYEQYF
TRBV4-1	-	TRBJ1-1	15	CASSQEGGSEPEAFF
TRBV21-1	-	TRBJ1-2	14	CASSTEDRVGGYTF
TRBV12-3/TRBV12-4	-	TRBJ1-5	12	CASSRNGEPQHF
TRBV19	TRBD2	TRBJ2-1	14	CASSSSGIDTTQFF
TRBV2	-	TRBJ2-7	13	CASRGVQSYEQYF
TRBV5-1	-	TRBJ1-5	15	CASSLDGQLNQPQHF
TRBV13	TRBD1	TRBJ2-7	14	CASSRTGEGYEQYF